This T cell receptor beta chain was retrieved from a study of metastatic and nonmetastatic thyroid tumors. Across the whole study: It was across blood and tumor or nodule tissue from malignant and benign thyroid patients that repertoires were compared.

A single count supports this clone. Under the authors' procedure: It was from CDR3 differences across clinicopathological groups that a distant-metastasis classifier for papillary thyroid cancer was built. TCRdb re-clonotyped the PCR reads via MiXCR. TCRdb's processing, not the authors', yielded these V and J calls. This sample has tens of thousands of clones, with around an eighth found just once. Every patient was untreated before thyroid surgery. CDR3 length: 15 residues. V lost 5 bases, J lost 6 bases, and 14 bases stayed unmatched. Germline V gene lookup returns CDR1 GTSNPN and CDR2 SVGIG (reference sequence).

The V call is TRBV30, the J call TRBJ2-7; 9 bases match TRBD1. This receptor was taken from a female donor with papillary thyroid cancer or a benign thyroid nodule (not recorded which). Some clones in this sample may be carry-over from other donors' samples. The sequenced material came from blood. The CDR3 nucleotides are TGTGCCTGGTCCGTCGGGACAGGGAGAGGTAGCGAGCAGTACTTC. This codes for CAWSVGTGRGSEQYF. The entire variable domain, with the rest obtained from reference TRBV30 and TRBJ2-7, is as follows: SQTIHQWPATLVQPVGSPLSLECTVEGTSNPNLYWYRQAAGRGLQLLFYSVGIGQISSEVPQNLSASRPQDRQFILSSKKLLLSDSGFYLCAWSVGTGRGSEQYFGPGTRLTVT.